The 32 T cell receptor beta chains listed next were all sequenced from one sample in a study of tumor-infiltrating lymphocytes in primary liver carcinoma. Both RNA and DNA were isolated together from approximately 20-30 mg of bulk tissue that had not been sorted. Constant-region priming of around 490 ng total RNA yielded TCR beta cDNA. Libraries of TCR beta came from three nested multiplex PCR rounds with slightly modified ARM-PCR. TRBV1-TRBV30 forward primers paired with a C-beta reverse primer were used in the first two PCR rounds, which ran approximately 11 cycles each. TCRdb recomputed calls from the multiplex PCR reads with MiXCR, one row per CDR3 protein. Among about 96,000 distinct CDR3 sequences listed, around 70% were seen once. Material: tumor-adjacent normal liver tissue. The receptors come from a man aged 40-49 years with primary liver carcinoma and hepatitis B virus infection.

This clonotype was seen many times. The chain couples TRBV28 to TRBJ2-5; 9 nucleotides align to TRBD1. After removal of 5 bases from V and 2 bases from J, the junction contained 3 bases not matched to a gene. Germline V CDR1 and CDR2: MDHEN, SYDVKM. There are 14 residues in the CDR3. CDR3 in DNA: TGTGCCAGCAGTCCGGGGACAGGGCAAGAGACCCAGTACTTC. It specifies CASSPGTGQETQYF.

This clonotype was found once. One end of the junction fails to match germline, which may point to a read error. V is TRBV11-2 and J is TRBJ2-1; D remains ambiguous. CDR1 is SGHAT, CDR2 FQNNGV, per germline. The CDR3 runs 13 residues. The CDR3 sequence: CTSSLEVGTEQFF. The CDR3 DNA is TGTACCAGCAGCTTAGAGGTGGGAACCGAGCAGTTCTTC.

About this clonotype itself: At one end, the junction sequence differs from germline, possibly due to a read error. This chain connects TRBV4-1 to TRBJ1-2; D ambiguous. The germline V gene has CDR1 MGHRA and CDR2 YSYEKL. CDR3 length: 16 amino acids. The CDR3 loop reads CASSQDHQEAYHGYTF. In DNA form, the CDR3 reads TGTGCCAGCAGCCAAGATCACCAGGAAGCTTACCATGGCTACACCTTC.

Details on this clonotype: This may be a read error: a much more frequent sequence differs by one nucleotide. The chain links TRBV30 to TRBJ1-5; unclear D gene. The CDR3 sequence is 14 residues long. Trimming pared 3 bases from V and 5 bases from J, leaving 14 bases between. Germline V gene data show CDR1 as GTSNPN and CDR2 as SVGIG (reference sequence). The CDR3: CAWRKSAPDQPQHF. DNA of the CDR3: TGTGCCTGGAGAAAATCCGCTCCCGATCAGCCCCAGCATTTT.

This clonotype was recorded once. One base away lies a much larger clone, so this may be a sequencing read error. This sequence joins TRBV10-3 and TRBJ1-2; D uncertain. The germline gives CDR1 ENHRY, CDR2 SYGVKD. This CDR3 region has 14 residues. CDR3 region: CATSERAPNYGYTF. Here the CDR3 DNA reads TGTGCCACCAGTGAACGGGCACCCAACTATGGCTACACCTTC.

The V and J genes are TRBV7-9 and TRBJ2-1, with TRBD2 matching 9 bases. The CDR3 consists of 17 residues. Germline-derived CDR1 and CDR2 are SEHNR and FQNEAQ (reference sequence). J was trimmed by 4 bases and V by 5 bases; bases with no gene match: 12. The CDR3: CASSPRRISGGYNEQFF. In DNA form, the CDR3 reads TGTGCCAGCAGCCCCCGACGGATTAGCGGGGGATACAATGAGCAGTTCTTC.

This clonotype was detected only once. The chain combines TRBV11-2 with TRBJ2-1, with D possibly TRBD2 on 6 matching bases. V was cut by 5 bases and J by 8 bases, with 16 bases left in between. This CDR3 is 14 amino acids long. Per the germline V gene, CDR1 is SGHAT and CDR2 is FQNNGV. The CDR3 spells CASSESRDSYEQFF. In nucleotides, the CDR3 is TGTGCCAGCAGCGAGAGCCGGGACTCCTATGAGCAGTTCTTC.

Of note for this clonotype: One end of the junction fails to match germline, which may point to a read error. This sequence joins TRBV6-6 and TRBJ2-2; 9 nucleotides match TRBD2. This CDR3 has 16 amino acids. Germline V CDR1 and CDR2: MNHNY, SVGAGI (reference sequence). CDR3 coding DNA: TGTGCCAGCAGTTACGGGAGCGGGAGGAACACCGGGGAGCTTTTTTTT. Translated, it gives CASSYGSGRNTGELFF.

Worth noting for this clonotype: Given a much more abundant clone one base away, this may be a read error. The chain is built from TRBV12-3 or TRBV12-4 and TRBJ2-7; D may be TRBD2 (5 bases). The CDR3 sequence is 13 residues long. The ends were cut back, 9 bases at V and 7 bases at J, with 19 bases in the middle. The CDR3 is CASTRREIYEQYF. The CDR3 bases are TGTGCCAGTACAAGAAGGGAGATATATGAGCAGTACTTC.

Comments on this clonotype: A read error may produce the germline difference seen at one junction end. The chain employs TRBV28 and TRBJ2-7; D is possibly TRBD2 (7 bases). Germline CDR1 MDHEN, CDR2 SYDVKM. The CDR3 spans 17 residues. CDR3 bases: TGTGCCAACAGTCCACCGAAGCACGGCGGGGGCTACTACGAACAGTACTTC. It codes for CANSPPKHGGGYYEQYF.

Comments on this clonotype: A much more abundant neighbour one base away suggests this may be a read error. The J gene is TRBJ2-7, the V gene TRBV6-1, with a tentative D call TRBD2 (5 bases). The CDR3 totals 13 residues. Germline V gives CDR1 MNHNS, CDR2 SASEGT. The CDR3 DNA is TGTGCCAGCAGAATGCAGGACTCCCACGAGCAGTACTTC. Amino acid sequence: CASRMQDSHEQYF.

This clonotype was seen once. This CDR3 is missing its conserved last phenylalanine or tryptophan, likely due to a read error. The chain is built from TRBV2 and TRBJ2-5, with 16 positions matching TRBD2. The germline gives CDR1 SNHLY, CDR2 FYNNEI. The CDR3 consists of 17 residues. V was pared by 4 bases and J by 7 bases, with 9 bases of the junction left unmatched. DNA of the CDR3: TGTGCCAGCAGTGCCGGGACTAGCGGGAGGGCCGCCGGGACCCAGTACTTA. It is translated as CASSAGTSGRAAGTQYL.

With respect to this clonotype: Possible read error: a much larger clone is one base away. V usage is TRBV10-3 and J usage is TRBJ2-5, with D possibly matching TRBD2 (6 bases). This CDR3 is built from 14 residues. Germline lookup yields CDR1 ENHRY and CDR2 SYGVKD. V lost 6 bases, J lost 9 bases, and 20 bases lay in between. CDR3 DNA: TGTGCCATCAGCGATTCCCGCGGGAAGGCGGCCCAGTACTTC. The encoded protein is CAISDSRGKAAQYF.

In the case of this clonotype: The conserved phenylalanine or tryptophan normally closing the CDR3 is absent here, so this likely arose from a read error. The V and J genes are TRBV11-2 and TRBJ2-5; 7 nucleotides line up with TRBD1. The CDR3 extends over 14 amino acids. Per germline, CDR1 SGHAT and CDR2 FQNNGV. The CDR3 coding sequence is TGTGCCAGAAGCTTCCGGGACAGCCAAGAGACCCAGTACTTA. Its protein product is CARSFRDSQETQYL.

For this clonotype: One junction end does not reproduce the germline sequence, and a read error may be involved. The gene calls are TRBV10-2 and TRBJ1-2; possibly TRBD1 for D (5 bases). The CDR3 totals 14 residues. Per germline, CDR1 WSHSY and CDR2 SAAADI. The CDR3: CASTEGRLVYDYTF. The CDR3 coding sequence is TGCGCCAGCACCGAGGGGAGGCTCGTCTATGACTACACCTTC.

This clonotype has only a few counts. Here the CDR3 reads CAWSSTSGWYEQYF. CDR3 DNA sequence: TGTGCCTGGAGTTCGACTAGCGGGTGGTACGAGCAGTACTTC. The chain carries TRBV30 and TRBJ2-7, with TRBD2 matching 10 bases. Per the germline V gene, CDR1 is GTSNPN and CDR2 is SVGIG (reference sequence). J was trimmed by 4 bases and V by 2 bases; bases with no gene match: 5. The CDR3 covers 14 residues. Looking up the rest from reference TRBV30 and TRBJ2-7 gives the full variable domain: SQTIHQWPATLVQPVGSPLSLECTVEGTSNPNLYWYRQAAGRGLQLLFYSVGIGQISSEVPQNLSASRPQDRQFILSSKKLLLSDSGFYLCAWSSTSGWYEQYFGPGTRLTVT.

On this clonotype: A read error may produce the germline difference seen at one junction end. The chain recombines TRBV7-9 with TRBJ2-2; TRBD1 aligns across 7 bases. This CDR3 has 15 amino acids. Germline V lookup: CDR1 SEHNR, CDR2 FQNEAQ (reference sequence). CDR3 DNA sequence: TGTGCCAGCAGCCTGCGACAGGGCCCGACCGGGGAGCAGTTTTTT. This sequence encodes CASSLRQGPTGEQFF.

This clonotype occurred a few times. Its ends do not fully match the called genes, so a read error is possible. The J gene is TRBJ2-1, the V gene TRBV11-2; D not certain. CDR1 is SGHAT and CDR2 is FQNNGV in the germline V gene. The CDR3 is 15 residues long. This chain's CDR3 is CASGLGARVHNEQFF. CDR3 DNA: TGTGCCAGCGGCTTAGGAGCGAGAGTTCACAATGAGCAGTTCTTT.

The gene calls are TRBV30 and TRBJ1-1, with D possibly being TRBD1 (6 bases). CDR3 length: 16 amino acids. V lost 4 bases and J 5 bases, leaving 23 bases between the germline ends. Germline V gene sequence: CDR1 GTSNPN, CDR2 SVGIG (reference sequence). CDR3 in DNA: TGTGCCTGGAAAGGGAAGTCGACGAAGGGGGGAACTGAAGCTTTCTTT. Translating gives CAWKGKSTKGGTEAFF.

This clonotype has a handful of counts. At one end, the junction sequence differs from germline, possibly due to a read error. CDR3 nucleotides: TGTGCCAGCTCGGGGCAGGGGCCCTATGACTACACGTTC. It specifies CASSGQGPYDYTF. This chain uses TRBV28 with TRBJ1-2; D is perhaps TRBD1 (6 bases). Germline CDR1 reads MDHEN; CDR2 reads SYDVKM. CDR3 length: 13 residues.

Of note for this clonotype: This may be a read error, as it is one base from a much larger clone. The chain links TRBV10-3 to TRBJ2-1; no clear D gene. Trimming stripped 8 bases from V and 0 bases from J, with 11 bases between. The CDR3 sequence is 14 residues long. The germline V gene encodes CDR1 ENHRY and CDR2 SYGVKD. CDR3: CAIQGANSYNEQFF. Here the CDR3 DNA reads TGTGCCATCCAAGGCGCGAACTCCTACAATGAGCAGTTCTTC.

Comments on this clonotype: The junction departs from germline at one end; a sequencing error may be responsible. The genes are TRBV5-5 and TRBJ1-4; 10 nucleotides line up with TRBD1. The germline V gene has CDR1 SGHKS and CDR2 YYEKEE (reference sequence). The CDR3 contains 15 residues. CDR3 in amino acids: CTSSGGQGTNEKLFF. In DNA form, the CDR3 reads TGTACCAGCAGCGGGGGACAGGGGACTAATGAAAAACTGTTTTTT.

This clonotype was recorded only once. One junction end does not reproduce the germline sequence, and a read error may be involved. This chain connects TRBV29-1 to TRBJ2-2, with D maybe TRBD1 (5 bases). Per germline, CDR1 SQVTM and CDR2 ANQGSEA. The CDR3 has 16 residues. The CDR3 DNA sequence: TGCAGCATTGAATCGGCAGGGCGGAGCTCGGCCGGGGAGCTGTTTTTT. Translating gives CSIESAGRSSAGELFF.

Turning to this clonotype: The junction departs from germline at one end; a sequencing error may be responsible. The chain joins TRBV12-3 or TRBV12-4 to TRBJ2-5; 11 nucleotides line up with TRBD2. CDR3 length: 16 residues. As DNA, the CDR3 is TGTGCCAGCAGTTTTCGACTAGCGGGATATCAAGTGACCCAGTACTTC. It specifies CASSFRLAGYQVTQYF.

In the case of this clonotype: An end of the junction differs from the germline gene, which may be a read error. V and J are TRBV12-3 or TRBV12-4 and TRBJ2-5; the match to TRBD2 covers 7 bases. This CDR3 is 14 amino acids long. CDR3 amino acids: CASRGGRGLETKYF. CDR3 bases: TGTGCCAGCAGGGGAGGGAGAGGATTAGAGACCAAGTACTTC.

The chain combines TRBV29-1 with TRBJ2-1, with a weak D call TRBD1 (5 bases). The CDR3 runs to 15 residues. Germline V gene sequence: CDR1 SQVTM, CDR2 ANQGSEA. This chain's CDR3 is CNVGPPPSSYNEQFF. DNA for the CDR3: TGCAATGTGGGGCCTCCTCCCAGCTCCTACAATGAGCAGTTCTTC.

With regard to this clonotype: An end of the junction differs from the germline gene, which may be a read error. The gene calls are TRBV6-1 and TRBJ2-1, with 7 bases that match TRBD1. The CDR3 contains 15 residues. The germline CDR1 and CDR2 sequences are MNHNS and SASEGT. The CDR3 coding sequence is TGTGCCAGCGGTGAGGGCCGGGCAGGGGGACGCGAGCAGTTCTTC. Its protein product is CASGEGRAGGREQFF.

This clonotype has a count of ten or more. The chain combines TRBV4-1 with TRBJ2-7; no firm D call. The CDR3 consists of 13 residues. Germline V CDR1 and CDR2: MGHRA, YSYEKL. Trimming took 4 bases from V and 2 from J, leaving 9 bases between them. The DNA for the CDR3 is TGCGCCAGCAGCCCCCGAGAGCCCTACGAGCAGTACTTC. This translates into CASSPREPYEQYF.

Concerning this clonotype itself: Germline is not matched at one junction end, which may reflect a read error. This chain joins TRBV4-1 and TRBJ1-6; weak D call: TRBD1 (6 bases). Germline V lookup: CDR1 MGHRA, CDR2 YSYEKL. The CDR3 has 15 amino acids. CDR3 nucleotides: TGCGCCAGCAGCCAAATTCAGGGGCTGAATTCATCCCTCCACTTT. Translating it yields CASSQIQGLNSSLHF.

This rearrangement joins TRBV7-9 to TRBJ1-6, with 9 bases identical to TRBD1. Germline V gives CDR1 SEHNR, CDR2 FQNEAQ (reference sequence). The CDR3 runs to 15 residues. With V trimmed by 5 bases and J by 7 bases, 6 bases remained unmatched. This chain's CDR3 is CASSDYRGQNSPLHF. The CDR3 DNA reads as TGTGCCAGCAGCGACTACAGGGGGCAGAATTCACCCCTCCACTTT.

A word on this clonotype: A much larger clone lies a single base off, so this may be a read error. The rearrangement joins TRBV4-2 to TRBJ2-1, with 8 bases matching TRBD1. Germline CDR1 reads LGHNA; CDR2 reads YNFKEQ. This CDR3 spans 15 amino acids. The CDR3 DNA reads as TGTGCCAGCGGCCAGGGGGCGAGCTCCTACAATGAGCAGTTCTTC. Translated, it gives CASGQGASSYNEQFF.

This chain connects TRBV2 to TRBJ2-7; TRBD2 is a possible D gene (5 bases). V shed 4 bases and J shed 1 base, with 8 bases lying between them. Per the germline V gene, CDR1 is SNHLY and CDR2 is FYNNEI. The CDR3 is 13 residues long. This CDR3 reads CASSGGLSYEQYF. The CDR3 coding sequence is TGTGCCAGCAGTGGAGGGCTATCCTACGAGCAGTACTTC. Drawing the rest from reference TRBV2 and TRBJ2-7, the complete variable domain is EPEVTQTPSHQVTQMGQEVILRCVPISNHLYFYWYRQILGQKVEFLVSFYNNEISEKSEIFDDQFSVERPDGSNFTLKIRSTKLEDSAMYFCASSGGLSYEQYFGPGTRLTVT.